This T cell receptor (beta chain) was sequenced for a study of graft-versus-host responses after intestinal transplantation. In the study overall: Each transplant was multivisceral, liver-intestinal, or isolated intestinal. Regarding the study as a whole: Detection of GvH clones occurred in recipient marrow, and some had their first appearance in ileum or blood.

Trimming removed 5 bases from V and 5 bases from J; junction bases left unmatched: 11. Germline-derived CDR1 and CDR2 are MNHEY and SMNVEV (reference sequence). This CDR3 comprises 15 residues. As regards this clone: The antigen is unknown.

Generated by immunoSEQ multiplex PCR, the TCRdb table keeps only in-frame clones and is missing some. The sample shows 25,000 to 35,000 clones, about 80% of them seen only once. This clonotype was sampled from a human donor who received an intestinal transplant. The chain carries TRBV27 and TRBJ1-2, with TRBD1 matching over 7 bases. The material was unstimulated CD8+ T cells sorted from spleen or lymph node cells, obtained before intestinal transplant. CDR3 in amino acids: CASSNAKGARYGYTF. The CDR3 bases are TGTGCCAGCAGTAACGCAAAGGGGGCGAGGTATGGCTACACCTTC.